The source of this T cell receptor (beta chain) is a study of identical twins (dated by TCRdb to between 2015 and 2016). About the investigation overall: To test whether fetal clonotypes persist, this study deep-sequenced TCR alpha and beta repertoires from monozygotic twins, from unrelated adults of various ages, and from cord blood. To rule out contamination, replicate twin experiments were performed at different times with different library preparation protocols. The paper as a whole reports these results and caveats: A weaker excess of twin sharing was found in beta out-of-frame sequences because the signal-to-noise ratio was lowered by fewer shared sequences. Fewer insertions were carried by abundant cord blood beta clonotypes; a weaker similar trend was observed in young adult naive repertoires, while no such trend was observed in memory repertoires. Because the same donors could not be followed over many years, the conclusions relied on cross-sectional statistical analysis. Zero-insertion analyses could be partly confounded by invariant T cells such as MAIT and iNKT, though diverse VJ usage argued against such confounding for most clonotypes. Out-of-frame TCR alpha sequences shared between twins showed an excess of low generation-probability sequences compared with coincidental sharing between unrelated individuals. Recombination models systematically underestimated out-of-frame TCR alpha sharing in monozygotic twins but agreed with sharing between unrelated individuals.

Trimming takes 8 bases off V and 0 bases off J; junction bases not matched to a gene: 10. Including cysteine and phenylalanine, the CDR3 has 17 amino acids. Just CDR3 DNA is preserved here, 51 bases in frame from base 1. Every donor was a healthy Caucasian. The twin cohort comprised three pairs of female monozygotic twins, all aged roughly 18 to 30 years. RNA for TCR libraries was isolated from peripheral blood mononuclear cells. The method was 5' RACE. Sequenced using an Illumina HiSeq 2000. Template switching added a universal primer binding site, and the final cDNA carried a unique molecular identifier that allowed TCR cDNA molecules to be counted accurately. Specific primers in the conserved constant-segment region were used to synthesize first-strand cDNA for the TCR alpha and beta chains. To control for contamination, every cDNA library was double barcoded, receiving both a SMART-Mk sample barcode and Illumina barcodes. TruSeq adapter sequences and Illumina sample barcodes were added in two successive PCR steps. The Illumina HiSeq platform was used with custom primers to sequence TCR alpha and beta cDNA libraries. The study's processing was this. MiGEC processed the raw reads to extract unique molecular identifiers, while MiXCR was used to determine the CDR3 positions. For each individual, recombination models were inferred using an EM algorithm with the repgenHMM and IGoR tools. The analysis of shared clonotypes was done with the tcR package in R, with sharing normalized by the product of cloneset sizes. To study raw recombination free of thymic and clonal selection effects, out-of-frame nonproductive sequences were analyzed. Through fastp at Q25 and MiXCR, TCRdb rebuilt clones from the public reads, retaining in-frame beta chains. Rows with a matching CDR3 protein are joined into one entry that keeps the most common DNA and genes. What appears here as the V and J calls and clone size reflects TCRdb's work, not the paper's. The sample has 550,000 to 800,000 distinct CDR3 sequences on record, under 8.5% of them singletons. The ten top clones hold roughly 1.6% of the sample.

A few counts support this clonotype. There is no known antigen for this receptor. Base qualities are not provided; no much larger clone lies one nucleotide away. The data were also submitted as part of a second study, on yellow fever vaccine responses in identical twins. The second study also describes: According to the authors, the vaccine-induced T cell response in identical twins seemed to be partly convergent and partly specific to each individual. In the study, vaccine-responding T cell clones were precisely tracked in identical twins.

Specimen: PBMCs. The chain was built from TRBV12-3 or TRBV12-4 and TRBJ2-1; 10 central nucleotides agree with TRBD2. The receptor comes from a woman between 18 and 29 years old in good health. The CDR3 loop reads CASSKRGGMSSYNEQFF. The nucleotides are TGTGCCAGCTCCAAGCGGGGGGGCATGAGCTCCTACAATGAGCAGTTCTTC.